These T cell receptor beta chains were read from a single sample in a study. TCRdb passed the 5' RACE reads through MiXCR, listing each CDR3 protein once. The sample has 25,000 to 40,000 distinct CDR3 sequences, approximately 30% seen once; the top ten hold around 3.5%. The sample comprised naive CD4+ T cells sorted from a lymph node. These receptors all come from a female donor with breast cancer. Each CDR3 is given with its conserved first and last residue. D genes are given only for firm matches. Where a row states a size, it is once, few, many or the class of an expanded clone; other rows omit it.

d_gene,abundance,v_gene,j_gene,CDR3nt,CDR3aa
TRBD1,few,TRBV11-3,TRBJ2-5,TGTGCCAGCAGCTCTAGGGGGCGGACAGGGGAGGAGACCCAGTACTTC,CASSSRGRTGEETQYF
TRBD2,many,TRBV4-1,TRBJ2-1,TGCGCCAGCAGCCAGGGCCTAGCGGCCCCCCGAGGCTATGAGCAGTTCTTC,CASSQGLAAPRGYEQFF
-,few,TRBV5-1,TRBJ2-5,TGCGCCAGCAGTCAGGGGAGGGAGACCCAGTACTTC,CASSQGRETQYF
-,few,TRBV28,TRBJ2-3,TGTGCCAGCAGAGTGCCCGGCCCCACAGATACGCAGTATTTT,CASRVPGPTDTQYF
-,-,TRBV27,TRBJ1-4,TGTGCCAGCAGTGCCGTCGAAACCCTAGGTGCAACTAATGAAAAACTGTTTTTT,CASSAVETLGATNEKLFF
-,many,TRBV5-6,TRBJ1-3,TGTGCCAGCAGCTTGGGGGGGTCTGGAAACACCATATATTTT,CASSLGGSGNTIYF
TRBD1,few,TRBV4-1,TRBJ1-1,TGCGCCAGCAGCCAGGCCGACAGGGAGAACACTGAAGCTTTCTTT,CASSQADRENTEAFF
-,-,TRBV12-3/TRBV12-4,TRBJ1-1,TGTGCCAGCAGTTTGGGGCGGTCTGAAGCTTTCTTT,CASSLGRSEAFF
-,few,TRBV21-1,TRBJ1-6,TGTGCCAGCAGCAAAGGGAAAGGGACAGGGTCAAATTCACCCCTCCACTTT,CASSKGKGTGSNSPLHF
-,many,TRBV27,TRBJ2-5,TGTGCCAGCAGTTTGTCATCCGGGACGAGGGAGACCCAGTACTTC,CASSLSSGTRETQYF
-,-,TRBV20-1,TRBJ1-6,TGCGGTGCTCCTACTACAGGGTATAATTCACCCCTCCACTTT,CGAPTTGYNSPLHF
-,medium-sized,TRBV7-9,TRBJ1-2,TGTGCCAGCAGCACGGCCTATGGCTACACCTTC,CASSTAYGYTF
-,-,TRBV2,TRBJ1-6,TGTGCCAGCCGAAGGGGGAGCTCCTATAATTCACCCCTCCACTTT,CASRRGSSYNSPLHF
-,-,TRBV29-1,TRBJ2-3,TGCAGCGTTGAATCCGGTAGCACAGATACGCAGTATTTT,CSVESGSTDTQYF
-,-,TRBV3-1,TRBJ2-3,TGTGCCAGCAGTCTACTGCAAGATACGCAGTATTTT,CASSLLQDTQYF
-,many,TRBV4-3,TRBJ2-2,TGCGCCAGCAGCCAAGTCCGATATCGGGACACCGGGGAGCTGTTTTTT,CASSQVRYRDTGELFF
-,many,TRBV10-2,TRBJ2-2,TGCGCCAGCACCCCAGGCCGGAGCACCGGGGAGCTGTTTTTT,CASTPGRSTGELFF
-,-,TRBV6-5,TRBJ1-5,TGTGCCTGCAGTCGGACAGTCAATAGCAATCAGCCCCAGCATTTT,CACSRTVNSNQPQHF
-,-,TRBV6-2/TRBV6-3,TRBJ2-2,TGTGCCAGCAGATTTCCGGGACAAAACACCGGGGAGCTGTTTTTT,CASRFPGQNTGELFF
TRBD2,-,TRBV12-3/TRBV12-4,TRBJ2-5,TGTGCCAGCAGTCCTGGACTAGCGGGAGTTGAGACCCAGTACTTC,CASSPGLAGVETQYF
-,few,TRBV4-1,TRBJ1-5,TGCGCCAGCAGCCAAGATGAGCAGGGGCGTCAGCCCCAGCATTTT,CASSQDEQGRQPQHF
-,few,TRBV20-1,TRBJ2-7,TGCAGTGCTAGACCTGTCCAGGGAAGAAGCTACGAGCAGTACTTC,CSARPVQGRSYEQYF
-,once,TRBV7-9,TRBJ2-7,TGTGCCAGCAGTTTTAACATCGCGGTCGAGCAGTACTTC,CASSFNIAVEQYF
TRBD2,many,TRBV28,TRBJ2-7,TGTGCCAGCAGTTCGAAATGGACTAGCGGGACCAGCTCCTACGAGCAGTACTTC,CASSSKWTSGTSSYEQYF
-,few,TRBV20-1,TRBJ1-6,TGCAGTGCTAGAGATCGGACGGACATTGGGGGGACCCTCCACTTT,CSARDRTDIGGTLHF
-,few,TRBV10-3,TRBJ2-3,TGTGCCATCAGTGAGTCAAATAGAGCTACGCAGTATTTT,CAISESNRATQYF
TRBD1,-,TRBV5-1,TRBJ2-5,TGCGCCAGCAGCTTTTCGGACAGGGCACAAGAGACCCAGTACTTC,CASSFSDRAQETQYF
-,-,TRBV7-2,TRBJ1-2,TGTGCCAGCAGCTTAGTGATGGGAATCGGCTATGGCTACACCTTC,CASSLVMGIGYGYTF
-,many,TRBV5-1,TRBJ1-1,TGCGCCAGCAGCTTGGCTCCTGGGAACACTGAAGCTTTCTTT,CASSLAPGNTEAFF
-,-,TRBV6-6,TRBJ2-1,TGTGCCAGCAGTTATGTGTCGGACAATGAGCAGTTCTTC,CASSYVSDNEQFF
-,-,TRBV2,TRBJ2-5,TGTGCCAGCATCTACGGGGGTTACGAGACCCAGTACTTC,CASIYGGYETQYF
TRBD1,-,TRBV10-3,TRBJ2-2,TGTGCCATCAGCTCTAACAGGGGGCTGGACACCGGGGAGCTGTTTTTT,CAISSNRGLDTGELFF
-,-,TRBV19,TRBJ1-5,TGTGCCAGTAGCCCATCGTGGCAGGGATCTACTCAGCCCCAGCATTTT,CASSPSWQGSTQPQHF
-,-,TRBV5-1,TRBJ2-7,TGCGCCAGCAGCTTGACAGGATCCGAGCAGTACTTC,CASSLTGSEQYF
TRBD1,many,TRBV7-6,TRBJ1-2,TGTGCCAGCAGCCCGACAGGGAACTATGGCTACACCTTC,CASSPTGNYGYTF
-,-,TRBV18,TRBJ1-2,TGTGCCAGCTCACCTCCGGCGGGCGCTGAAAACTATGGCTACACCTTC,CASSPPAGAENYGYTF
-,many,TRBV29-1,TRBJ2-7,TGCAGCGTTGAAGATAGTCCCTACGAGCAGTACTTC,CSVEDSPYEQYF
-,few,TRBV5-1,TRBJ1-2,TGCGCCAGCAGCTTGGACGGCAGCTATGGCTACACCTTC,CASSLDGSYGYTF
-,many,TRBV9,TRBJ1-2,TGTGCCAGCAGCGTAGGCCCGTTGGATGGCTACACCTTC,CASSVGPLDGYTF
TRBD1,few,TRBV25-1,TRBJ2-5,TGTGCCAGCGGGACAGGTCGCCCCGGGGAGACCCAGTACTTC,CASGTGRPGETQYF
TRBD1,-,TRBV9,TRBJ2-1,TGTGCCAGCAGCGTAGGTGGCAGGGGGCTAACCAATGAGCAGTTCTTC,CASSVGGRGLTNEQFF
TRBD2,-,TRBV6-5,TRBJ2-2,TGTGCCAGCAGTCCCCCCGGGTGGCTAGCGGGGGTGAACACCGGGGAGCTGTTTTTT,CASSPPGWLAGVNTGELFF
-,-,TRBV27,TRBJ2-1,TGTGCCAGCAGTTCGGCTAGCGCTTACAATGAGCAGTTCTTC,CASSSASAYNEQFF